The 16 T cell receptor beta chains listed next were all sequenced from one sample in a study of cytomegalovirus exposure and HLA in healthy donors. It was with 60 Vbeta and 13 Jbeta primers that the PCR ran. Clones were read by immunoSEQ multiplex PCR, and TCRdb kept only the in-frame ones, dropping some. The repertoire holds about 140,000 clones, with about 80% as singletons. Input material: PBMCs. These receptors were taken from a male donor in good health and CMV-seronegative.

The chain uses TRBV25-1 and TRBJ2-6, with a weak D call TRBD2 (6 bases). Per the germline V gene, CDR1 is MGHDK and CDR2 is SYGVNS. The V end was cut by 3 bases, the J end by 3 bases, with 9 bases between. The CDR3 length is 15 residues. The CDR3 DNA reads as TGTGCCAGCAGTGATAGCGGTGTTGGGGCCAACGTCCTGACTTTC. Translated, it gives CASSDSGVGANVLTF.

V is TRBV6-1 and J is TRBJ1-2, with D hard to call. CDR1 is MNHNS, CDR2 SASEGT, per germline. The CDR3 length is 12 residues. Trimming left V 7 bases short and J 1 base short, with 7 bases between. CDR3 sequence: CASTQINYGYTF. DNA of the CDR3: TGTGCCAGCACACAGATTAACTATGGCTACACCTTC.

The chain recombines TRBV5-1 with TRBJ2-5; 15 positions match TRBD2. Germline V gene sequence: CDR1 SGHRS, CDR2 YFSETQ. J was trimmed by 4 bases and V by 4 bases; bases with no gene match: 5. This CDR3 has 16 residues. CDR3 bases: TGCGCCAGCAGCCCCGGACTAGCGGGGGGGCTAGAGACCCAGTACTTC. Its translation: CASSPGLAGGLETQYF.

This chain uses TRBV2 with TRBJ2-2; no clear D. The V gene lost 4 bases and the J gene lost 4 bases, with 4 bases spanning the gap. CDR1 is SNHLY, CDR2 FYNNEI, per germline. This CDR3 has 12 residues. The CDR3 region has the DNA TGTGCCAGCAGTGCGGGCACCGGGGAGCTGTTTTTT. Translated, it gives CASSAGTGELFF. The full variable domain, rest sourced from reference TRBV2 and TRBJ2-2, is EPEVTQTPSHQVTQMGQEVILRCVPISNHLYFYWYRQILGQKVEFLVSFYNNEISEKSEIFDDQFSVERPDGSNFTLKIRSTKLEDSAMYFCASSAGTGELFFGEGSRLTVL.

This chain connects TRBV5-1 to TRBJ1-2, with TRBD1 matching 7 bases. CDR3 length equals 14 residues. The germline V gene encodes CDR1 SGHRS and CDR2 YFSETQ. J was trimmed by 3 bases and V by 3 bases; bases with no gene match: 5. The CDR3 loop reads CASSWDSQDYGYTF. The DNA for the CDR3 is TGCGCCAGCAGCTGGGACAGCCAGGACTATGGCTACACCTTC.

The J gene is TRBJ1-6, the V gene TRBV5-4; the D gene is possibly TRBD1 (6 bases). This CDR3 spans 15 amino acids. Trimming shortened V by 0 bases and J by 5 bases, and 9 bases separated the two germline ends. Per germline, CDR1 SGHNT and CDR2 YYREEE (reference sequence). CDR3 sequence reads: CASSLEAGDNSPLHF. The DNA for the CDR3 is TGTGCCAGCAGCTTGGAGGCAGGGGATAATTCACCCCTCCACTTT.

This clone has more than one count but fewer than ten. The rearrangement uses TRBV7-3 and TRBJ2-3, with TRBD2 matching over 11 bases. Germline CDR1 reads SGHTA; CDR2 reads FQGTGA. The ends lost 3 bases at V and 5 bases at J; junction bases unmatched: 4. This CDR3 contains 15 residues. The CDR3 protein is CASSLTSGALDTQYF. The CDR3, as DNA: TGTGCCAGCAGCTTGACTAGCGGGGCCCTAGATACGCAGTATTTT.

The gene calls are TRBV15 and TRBJ2-7, with 8 bases aligning to TRBD1. The CDR3 runs to 14 residues. Germline V gene sequence: CDR1 LNHNV, CDR2 YYDKDF (reference sequence). Unmatched junction bases numbered 3, after V lost 3 bases and J lost 2 bases. In DNA form, the CDR3 reads TGTGCCACCAGCAGGCCGGGACAGGCCTACGAGCAGTACTTC. This codes for CATSRPGQAYEQYF.

This clone was counted a few times. CDR3 sequence reads: CASSQDPGRRETQYF. CDR3 bases: TGTGCCAGCAGCCAAGACCCGGGGAGACGGGAGACCCAGTACTTC. V gene TRBV4-2 combines with J gene TRBJ2-5; tentatively, D is TRBD2 (5 bases). The CDR3 sequence is 15 residues long. Germline V CDR1 and CDR2: LGHNA, YNFKEQ. Trimming cost V 0 bases and J 5 bases, with 13 bases left between them.

The chain employs TRBV9 and TRBJ2-2, with D unclear. The V gene lost 0 bases and the J gene lost 4 bases, with 13 bases spanning the gap. CDR3 length: 16 amino acids. Germline loops: CDR1 SGDLS, CDR2 YYNGEE. Here the CDR3 DNA reads TGTGCCAGCAGCGTAGTTGAAAATTACGGCACCGGGGAGCTGTTTTTT. It yields the protein CASSVVENYGTGELFF.

The V call is TRBV7-9, the J call TRBJ1-3; D gene uncertain. The ends were cut back, 10 bases at V and 1 base at J, with 14 bases in the middle. The CDR3 consists of 14 residues. Germline CDR1 and CDR2: SEHNR and FQNEAQ (reference sequence). The chain's CDR3 is CATGRLRSGNTIYF. Written as DNA, the CDR3 is TGTGCCACCGGTCGACTCAGATCTGGAAACACCATATATTTT.

The rearrangement links TRBV2 to TRBJ2-6, with unresolved D. Trimming took off 6 bases at V and 4 bases at J, with 10 bases between the two ends. Germline CDR1 reads SNHLY; CDR2 reads FYNNEI. CDR3 length equals 14 residues. The chain's CDR3 is CASSGGGGANVLTF. The CDR3 DNA sequence: TGTGCCAGCAGCGGCGGTGGCGGGGCCAACGTCCTGACTTTC.

V and J are TRBV27 and TRBJ1-5; 10 bases map to TRBD1. The ends lost 5 bases at V and 5 bases at J; junction bases unmatched: 6. Germline CDR1 MNHEY, CDR2 SMNVEV (reference sequence). CDR3 length: 15 amino acids. The chain's CDR3 is CASSPRTGGDQPQHF. As DNA, the CDR3 is TGTGCCAGCAGTCCGCGGACAGGGGGTGATCAGCCCCAGCATTTT.

The rearrangement joins TRBV18 to TRBJ2-1, with 12 bases lining up with TRBD2. The CDR3 loop spans 17 amino acids. V lost 3 bases to trimming and J lost 4 bases; unmatched junction nucleotides: 7. CDR1 is KGHSH, CDR2 LQKENI, per germline. The CDR3 region is CASSPRTGTSGYNEQFF. The CDR3 nucleotides read TGTGCCAGCTCACCGAGGACCGGGACTAGCGGGTACAATGAGCAGTTCTTC. The full variable domain, with the rest looked up from reference TRBV18 and TRBJ2-1, is NAGVMQNPRHLVRRRGQEARLRCSPMKGHSHVYWYRQLPEEGLKFMVYLQKENIIDESGMPKERFSAEFPKEGPSILRIQQVVRGDSAAYFCASSPRTGTSGYNEQFFGPGTRLTVL.

This rearrangement joins TRBV4-1 to TRBJ2-4; 15 nucleotides line up with TRBD2. V shed 3 bases and J 9 bases; nucleotides not matched to a gene: 18. Per the germline V gene, CDR1 is MGHRA and CDR2 is YSYEKL. The CDR3 contains 20 residues. As DNA, the CDR3 is TGCGCCAGCAGCCAGCCTATGAGGACTAGCGGGGGGGCACGAGGCGGCATTCAGTACTTC. Its translation: CASSQPMRTSGGARGGIQYF.

The CDR3 DNA reads TGTGCCAGCAGCGTAGGCAGCGGGGGGTTCACAGATACGCAGTATTTT. Encoded protein: CASSVGSGGFTDTQYF. This chain connects TRBV9 to TRBJ2-3; TRBD2 aligns across 9 bases. The germline CDR1 and CDR2 sequences are SGDLS and YYNGEE. The V and J ends lost 0 bases and 2 bases, in that order; junction bases with no gene match: 4. CDR3 length: 16 amino acids. Full variable domain (rest looked up from reference TRBV9 and TRBJ2-3): DSGVTQTPKHLITATGQRVTLRCSPRSGDLSVYWYQQSLDQGLQFLIQYYNGEERAKGNILERFSAQQFPDLHSELNLSSLELGDSALYFCASSVGSGGFTDTQYFGPGTRLTVL.